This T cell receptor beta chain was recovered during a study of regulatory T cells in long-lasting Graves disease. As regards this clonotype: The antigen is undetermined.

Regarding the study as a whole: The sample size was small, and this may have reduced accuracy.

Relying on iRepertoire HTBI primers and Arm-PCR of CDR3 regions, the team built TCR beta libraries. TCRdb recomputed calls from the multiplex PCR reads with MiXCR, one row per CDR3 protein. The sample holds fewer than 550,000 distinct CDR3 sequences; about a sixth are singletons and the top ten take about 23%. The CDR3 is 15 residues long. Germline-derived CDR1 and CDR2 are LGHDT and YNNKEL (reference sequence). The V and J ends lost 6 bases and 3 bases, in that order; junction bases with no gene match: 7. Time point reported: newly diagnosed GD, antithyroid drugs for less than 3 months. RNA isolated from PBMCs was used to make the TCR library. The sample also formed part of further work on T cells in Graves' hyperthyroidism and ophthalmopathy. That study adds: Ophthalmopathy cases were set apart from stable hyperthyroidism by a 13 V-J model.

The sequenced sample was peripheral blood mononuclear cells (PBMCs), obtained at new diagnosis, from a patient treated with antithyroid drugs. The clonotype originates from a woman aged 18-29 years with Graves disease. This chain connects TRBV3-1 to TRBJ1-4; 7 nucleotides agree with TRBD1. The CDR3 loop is CASRREGAANEKLFF. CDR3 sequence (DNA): TGTGCCAGCAGACGGGAGGGGGCGGCTAATGAAAAACTGTTTTTT.